A single sample is the source of the 22 T cell receptor beta chains below, sequenced in a study of T cell responses to AZD1222 COVID-19 vaccine. The table came from immunoSEQ multiplex PCR; TCRdb's copy has only in-frame clones and leaves some out. The sample includes fewer than 120,000 clones, roughly 92% of them seen just once. Sequenced here: peripheral blood, sampled 28 days after the second AZD1222 dose. The receptor set was obtained from an adult who received the AZD1222 COVID-19 vaccine.

J is TRBJ2-7 and V is TRBV28; TRBD1 is a possible D gene (5 bases). Germline CDR1 is MDHEN and CDR2 is SYDVKM. There are 15 residues in the CDR3. Trimming removed 6 bases at V and 2 bases at J, with 17 bases between. CDR3 DNA: TGTGCCAGCAGCCTCAATCCTCTGGGGCCCTACGAGCAGTACTTC. Its translation: CASSLNPLGPYEQYF.

The rearrangement uses TRBV14 and TRBJ2-5, with D possibly TRBD1 on 6 matching bases. V lost 1 base, J lost 5 bases, and 14 bases lay in between. The V gene's germline CDR1 is SGHDN and CDR2 FVKESK. The CDR3 spans 15 residues. In nucleotides, the CDR3 is TGTGCCAGCAGCCAAGCATTAGGGGGTGGCGAGACCCAGTACTTC. Translation gives CASSQALGGGETQYF.

This clone has a single count. The chain has TRBV4-3 and TRBJ2-1; no clear D. The CDR3 extends over 13 amino acids. With 0 bases removed from V and 8 bases from J, the gap between germline ends came to 8 bases. Germline-derived CDR1 and CDR2 are LGHNA and YSLEER. CDR3 nucleotides: TGCGCCAGCAGCCAAGATTCTGCGGATGAGCAGTTCTTC. It is translated as CASSQDSADEQFF.

The rearrangement uses TRBV24-1 and TRBJ2-3, with D maybe TRBD2 (6 bases). There are 13 residues in the CDR3. V was clipped by 4 bases and J by 5 bases, with 9 bases between them. Germline CDR1 is KGHDR and CDR2 is SFDVKD. The CDR3 DNA reads as TGTGCCACCAGTGAAAGTAGCGGAGATACGCAGTATTTT. Amino acid sequence: CATSESSGDTQYF.

The count of this clone is one. This chain links TRBV10-1 with TRBJ1-4; D remains unclear. Trimming left V 8 bases short and J 7 bases short, with 2 bases between. Germline V lookup: CDR1 WNHNN, CDR2 SYGVQD (reference sequence). The CDR3 loop spans 9 amino acids. For the CDR3, the DNA is TGCGCCAGCGTTGAAAAACTGTTTTTT. This encodes CASVEKLFF.

This clone was recorded a few times. The rearrangement links TRBV18 to TRBJ1-3; no definite D call. Looked up from germline, CDR1 is KGHSH and CDR2 is LQKENI. The CDR3 is 16 residues long. V shed 3 bases and J shed 6 bases, with 18 bases lying between them. The CDR3 bases are TGTGCCAGCTCACCTGGAACGGGGAACCTCATAAACACCATATATTTT. Translating it yields CASSPGTGNLINTIYF. The complete variable domain, with remaining parts taken from reference TRBV18 and TRBJ1-3, reads NAGVMQNPRHLVRRRGQEARLRCSPMKGHSHVYWYRQLPEEGLKFMVYLQKENIIDESGMPKERFSAEFPKEGPSILRIQQVVRGDSAAYFCASSPGTGNLINTIYFGEGSWLTVV.

The chain uses TRBV7-6 and TRBJ1-4; 11 bases line up with TRBD1. The CDR3 totals 16 residues. Germline CDR1 SGHVS, CDR2 FNYEAQ. V trimming: 0 bases; J trimming: 11 bases; junction bases outside the gene matches: 8. CDR3 sequence (DNA): TGTGCCAGCAGCTTAGCGCCCGGACAGGGGGCGAGCAAACTGTTTTTT. Translating it yields CASSLAPGQGASKLFF.

The J gene is TRBJ2-2, the V gene TRBV11-2; 11 bases fit TRBD2. CDR1 is SGHAT and CDR2 is FQNNGV in the germline V gene. The CDR3 covers 18 residues. V was pared by 2 bases and J by 2 bases, with 7 bases of the junction left unmatched. The CDR3 bases are TGTGCCAGCAGCTTAAGGCTAGCGGGGGGTCTAAACACCGGGGAGCTGTTTTTT. Translated: CASSLRLAGGLNTGELFF.

The gene calls are TRBV7-2 and TRBJ1-6; D gene ambiguous. In germline, CDR1 is SGHTA, CDR2 FQGNSA. The CDR3 covers 14 residues. V was cut by 1 base and J by 12 bases, with 13 bases left in between. The CDR3 nucleotides read TGTGCCAGCAGCTTAGAGGGTGGTCAAGGACCCCTCCACTTT. Amino acid sequence: CASSLEGGQGPLHF.

This clone appeared a single time. The chain carries TRBV4-3 and TRBJ2-2; 7 bases fit TRBD1. The CDR3 loop spans 16 amino acids. CDR1 is LGHNA, CDR2 YSLEER, per germline. Trimming at V came to 0 bases and at J to 3 bases, leaving 4 bases not matched to a gene. CDR3 protein: CASSQEGGVYTGELFF. The CDR3 bases are TGCGCCAGCAGCCAAGAAGGGGGCGTCTACACCGGGGAGCTGTTTTTT.

The V gene is TRBV30, the J gene TRBJ2-1, with 8 bases matching TRBD2. The CDR3 consists of 14 residues. With V trimmed by 6 bases and J by 8 bases, 12 bases remained unmatched. In germline, CDR1 is GTSNPN, CDR2 SVGIG (reference sequence). Here the CDR3 DNA reads TGTGCCTGCGGCGGCGGGGGGAGTTTTTATGAGCAGTTCTTC. This sequence encodes CACGGGGSFYEQFF.

The chain joins TRBV10-3 to TRBJ1-4; unclear D gene. CDR3 length: 14 amino acids. Trimming took 3 bases from V and 4 from J, leaving 9 bases between them. Germline lookup yields CDR1 ENHRY and CDR2 SYGVKD. The CDR3, as DNA: TGTGCCATCAGTGATATACGGCTTAATGAAAAACTGTTTTTT. Protein: CAISDIRLNEKLFF.

This sequence joins TRBV7-2 and TRBJ1-6; 7 bases match TRBD1. The CDR3 runs to 15 residues. V shed 5 bases, J shed 7 bases, and the junction held 8 bases outside the gene matches. The germline V gene encodes CDR1 SGHTA and CDR2 FQGNSA. As DNA, the CDR3 is TGTGCCAGCAGCCCCCGGGACAGCCCAAATTCACCCCTCCACTTT. Encoded protein: CASSPRDSPNSPLHF.

V and J are TRBV5-1 and TRBJ2-3, with 7 bases fitting TRBD1. The V gene's germline CDR1 is SGHRS and CDR2 YFSETQ. The CDR3 is 15 residues long. With 2 bases clipped from V and 2 bases from J, the junction kept 5 bases outside the gene matches. This chain's CDR3 is CASSLGQVYTDTQYF. As DNA, the CDR3 is TGCGCCAGCAGCTTAGGACAGGTCTACACAGATACGCAGTATTTT.

The chain is built from TRBV6-5 and TRBJ1-2; TRBD1 matches at 7 bases. This CDR3 contains 13 residues. Germline lookup yields CDR1 MNHEY and CDR2 SVGAGI. V dropped 6 bases and J dropped 7; count of bases not matched to a gene: 8. Here the CDR3 reads CASRQSGGGGYTF. The CDR3 nucleotides read TGTGCCAGCAGGCAATCAGGGGGGGGTGGCTACACCTTC.

The chain joins TRBV7-2 to TRBJ2-2, with 7 bases fitting TRBD1. V lost 5 bases and J lost 5; bases outside the gene matches: 8. This CDR3 spans 15 amino acids. Germline values: CDR1 SGHTA, CDR2 FQGNSA. DNA of the CDR3: TGTGCCAGCAGCCCCGACAGGGTTAAGACCGGGGAGCTGTTTTTT. It is translated as CASSPDRVKTGELFF.

This clone came up once. The chain carries TRBV18 and TRBJ2-7; 10 nucleotides agree with TRBD1. The CDR3 runs 13 residues. Germline trimming cut 8 bases from V and 5 bases from J; bases unmatched to any gene: 6. CDR1 and CDR2 (germline): KGHSH, LQKENI. The CDR3 is CASRDRGTHEQYF. The CDR3, as DNA: TGTGCCAGCCGGGACAGGGGTACCCACGAGCAGTACTTC.

This clone has just a few counts. The chain joins TRBV19 to TRBJ1-1; D remains ambiguous. The CDR3 is 12 amino acids. Germline values: CDR1 LNHDA, CDR2 SQIVND (reference sequence). Trimming took 5 bases from V and 5 from J, leaving 9 bases between them. The CDR3 spells CASSRRRTEAFF. The CDR3 DNA follows: TGTGCCAGTAGTCGTCGGCGGACTGAAGCTTTCTTT. Complete variable domain (other parts from reference TRBV19 and TRBJ1-1): DGGITQSPKYLFRKEGQNVTLSCEQNLNHDAMYWYRQDPGQGLRLIYYSQIVNDFQKGDIAEGYSVSREKKESFPLTVTSAQKNPTAFYLCASSRRRTEAFFGQGTRLTVV.

The rearrangement links TRBV7-2 to TRBJ1-4; possible D gene TRBD1, 5 bases. Germline assignment: CDR1 SGHTA and CDR2 FQGNSA. The CDR3 sequence is 15 residues long. Trimming left V 0 bases short and J 6 bases short, with 11 bases between. The CDR3 is CASSLAGRDHEKLFF. CDR3 DNA: TGTGCCAGCAGCTTAGCTGGCAGGGACCATGAAAAACTGTTTTTT.

This clone has only a few counts. The V call is TRBV18, the J call TRBJ1-4, with D perhaps TRBD1 (5 bases). The CDR3 consists of 14 residues. CDR1 is KGHSH, CDR2 LQKENI, per germline. The germline V and J ends were trimmed by 5 bases and 8 bases, with 15 bases remaining between them. In nucleotides, the CDR3 is TGTGCCAGCTCATTTGGGCCAGAGGGGGAAAAACTGTTTTTT. Protein: CASSFGPEGEKLFF.

The chain links TRBV7-9 to TRBJ1-6; D ambiguous. V lost 1 base and J 9 bases, leaving 10 bases between the germline ends. Germline lookup yields CDR1 SEHNR and CDR2 FQNEAQ (reference sequence). CDR3 size: 14 residues. The CDR3 region is CASSLVLLGSPLHF. DNA of the CDR3: TGTGCCAGCAGCTTAGTTCTCCTGGGTTCACCCCTCCACTTT.

The rearrangement uses TRBV10-3 and TRBJ1-2; D perhaps matches TRBD1 (5 bases). Germline V lookup: CDR1 ENHRY, CDR2 SYGVKD. V was clipped by 0 bases and J by 3 bases, with 8 bases between them. The CDR3 length is 14 residues. The CDR3 here is CAISESRGDYGYTF. The CDR3 nucleotides are TGTGCCATCAGTGAGTCGAGAGGGGACTATGGCTACACCTTC.